This is a list of T cell receptor beta chains from one sample in a study of immune evolution from preneoplasia to lung adenocarcinoma. The data were produced by immunoSEQ multiplex PCR, yet TCRdb's version contains in-frame clones alone and is incomplete. In the table there are 4,500 to 7,000 clones, less than 80% of which are singletons. Sequenced sample: FFPE adjacent normal lung tissue. These receptor sequences come from a person between 65 and 80 years old with lung adenocarcinoma. CDR3s include the opening cysteine and the closing phenylalanine or tryptophan. Each record gives: D gene, J gene, V gene, clone size, CDR3 protein, CDR3 DNA. D genes are given only for firm matches. The size field is filled for only some rows; it gives once, few, many or a size class.

d_call: NA; j_call: TRBJ2-3; v_call: TRBV7-9; clone_size: once; cdr3_aa: CASSKDPIDTQYF; cdr3_nt: TGTGCCAGCAGCAAGGACCCTATTGATACGCAGTATTTT
d_call: TRBD2; j_call: TRBJ2-1; v_call: TRBV27; clone_size: NA; cdr3_aa: CASRAGLAGYNEQFF; cdr3_nt: TGTGCCAGCAGGGCTGGACTAGCAGGCTACAATGAGCAGTTCTTC
d_call: NA; j_call: TRBJ2-3; v_call: TRBV27; clone_size: NA; cdr3_aa: CASSLWSTDTQYF; cdr3_nt: TGTGCCAGCAGTTTATGGAGCACAGATACGCAGTATTTT
d_call: NA; j_call: TRBJ2-3; v_call: TRBV5-1; clone_size: NA; cdr3_aa: CASSPNLAISDTQYF; cdr3_nt: TGCGCCAGCAGCCCAAACCTAGCGATATCCGATACGCAGTATTTT
d_call: TRBD2; j_call: TRBJ2-1; v_call: TRBV6-1; clone_size: NA; cdr3_aa: CASSEGGGGAAYYEQFF; cdr3_nt: TGTGCCAGCAGTGAAGGCGGCGGGGGGGCCGCATACTATGAGCAGTTCTTC
d_call: TRBD2; j_call: TRBJ2-3; v_call: TRBV5-1; clone_size: NA; cdr3_aa: CASSWTRGTTDTQYF; cdr3_nt: TGCGCCAGCAGCTGGACTAGGGGAACCACAGATACGCAGTATTTT
d_call: TRBD2; j_call: TRBJ2-7; v_call: TRBV11-2; clone_size: NA; cdr3_aa: CASSHGLGVREQYF; cdr3_nt: TGTGCCAGCAGCCACGGACTAGGAGTGAGGGAGCAGTACTTC
d_call: NA; j_call: TRBJ2-2; v_call: TRBV5-1; clone_size: NA; cdr3_aa: CASSLDGPNTGELFF; cdr3_nt: TGCGCCAGCAGCTTAGATGGGCCTAACACCGGGGAGCTGTTTTTT
d_call: TRBD1; j_call: TRBJ1-2; v_call: TRBV2; clone_size: NA; cdr3_aa: CASSEPGTGAYGYTF; cdr3_nt: TGTGCCAGCAGTGAACCTGGGACAGGAGCCTATGGCTACACCTTC
d_call: NA; j_call: TRBJ2-1; v_call: TRBV27; clone_size: NA; cdr3_aa: CASSFTGSSYNEQFF; cdr3_nt: TGTGCCAGCAGTTTCACAGGGAGCTCCTACAATGAGCAGTTCTTC
d_call: TRBD2; j_call: TRBJ2-1; v_call: TRBV30; clone_size: NA; cdr3_aa: CAWSVSGGSYNEQFF; cdr3_nt: TGTGCCTGGAGTGTTAGCGGGGGGTCCTACAATGAGCAGTTCTTC
d_call: TRBD2; j_call: TRBJ2-1; v_call: TRBV28; clone_size: NA; cdr3_aa: CASSTPGLEGGNEQFF; cdr3_nt: TGTGCCAGCAGTACTCCGGGACTAGAGGGTGGAAATGAGCAGTTCTTC
d_call: NA; j_call: TRBJ2-7; v_call: TRBV19; clone_size: once; cdr3_aa: CASSLDSYEQYF; cdr3_nt: TGTGCCAGTAGTCTGGACAGCTACGAGCAGTACTTC
d_call: TRBD1; j_call: TRBJ2-1; v_call: TRBV6-5; clone_size: once; cdr3_aa: CASSLGTAEQFF; cdr3_nt: TGTGCCAGCAGTCTGGGGACAGCTGAGCAGTTCTTC
d_call: TRBD1; j_call: TRBJ1-1; v_call: TRBV30; clone_size: NA; cdr3_aa: CACGQGSTEAFF; cdr3_nt: TGTGCCTGCGGACAGGGGAGCACTGAAGCTTTCTTT
d_call: NA; j_call: TRBJ1-3; v_call: TRBV29-1; clone_size: NA; cdr3_aa: CSVSADTIYF; cdr3_nt: TGCAGCGTTTCGGCTGACACCATATATTTT
d_call: NA; j_call: TRBJ2-3; v_call: TRBV29-1; clone_size: NA; cdr3_aa: CSVEYYSRSTDTQYF; cdr3_nt: TGCAGCGTTGAATATTATAGTAGGAGCACAGATACGCAGTATTTT
d_call: NA; j_call: TRBJ1-3; v_call: TRBV7-9; clone_size: NA; cdr3_aa: CASSFSSNSGNTIYF; cdr3_nt: TGTGCCAGCAGCTTCTCCAGCAACTCTGGAAACACCATATATTTT
d_call: NA; j_call: TRBJ2-2; v_call: TRBV7-9; clone_size: NA; cdr3_aa: CASSLGSGGELFF; cdr3_nt: TGTGCCAGCAGCCTAGGCTCTGGCGGGGAGCTGTTTTTT
d_call: NA; j_call: TRBJ2-5; v_call: TRBV7-8; clone_size: NA; cdr3_aa: CASRKPGRQETQYF; cdr3_nt: TGTGCCAGCAGGAAACCGGGACGGCAAGAGACCCAGTACTTC
d_call: NA; j_call: TRBJ1-2; v_call: TRBV29-1; clone_size: NA; cdr3_aa: CSVEELTGSGGYTF; cdr3_nt: TGCAGCGTTGAAGAGCTTACAGGGTCGGGTGGCTACACCTTC
d_call: NA; j_call: TRBJ2-7; v_call: TRBV27; clone_size: few; cdr3_aa: CASSYQGTKRYEQYF; cdr3_nt: TGTGCCAGCAGTTACCAGGGTACAAAGCGGTACGAGCAGTACTTC
d_call: TRBD2; j_call: TRBJ2-3; v_call: TRBV6-1; clone_size: NA; cdr3_aa: CASSRGLAGADTQYF; cdr3_nt: TGTGCCAGCAGTCGAGGACTAGCGGGGGCAGATACGCAGTATTTT
d_call: NA; j_call: TRBJ2-5; v_call: TRBV2; clone_size: NA; cdr3_aa: CASRRTSYQETQYF; cdr3_nt: TGTGCCAGCAGGCGGACTTCGTACCAAGAGACCCAGTACTTC
d_call: NA; j_call: TRBJ1-1; v_call: TRBV5-6; clone_size: NA; cdr3_aa: CASSFPPGMNTEAFF; cdr3_nt: TGTGCCAGCAGCTTCCCCCCGGGAATGAACACTGAAGCTTTCTTT
d_call: TRBD2; j_call: TRBJ2-5; v_call: TRBV19; clone_size: NA; cdr3_aa: CASSTGLGGGPVETQYF; cdr3_nt: TGTGCCAGTAGTACCGGACTGGGGGGAGGGCCAGTGGAGACCCAGTACTTC
d_call: TRBD1; j_call: TRBJ1-1; v_call: TRBV30; clone_size: NA; cdr3_aa: CAWSVGQGIEAFF; cdr3_nt: TGTGCCTGGAGTGTAGGACAGGGTATCGAAGCTTTCTTT
d_call: TRBD1; j_call: TRBJ2-4; v_call: TRBV4-1; clone_size: NA; cdr3_aa: CASSQDPDRARNIQYF; cdr3_nt: TGCGCCAGCAGCCAAGACCCGGACAGGGCCAGAAACATTCAGTACTTC
d_call: NA; j_call: TRBJ2-7; v_call: TRBV7-6; clone_size: once; cdr3_aa: CASSSSRGDSYEQYF; cdr3_nt: TGTGCCAGCAGCTCAAGCAGGGGGGACTCTTACGAGCAGTACTTC
d_call: NA; j_call: TRBJ2-7; v_call: TRBV10-1; clone_size: once; cdr3_aa: CASSERFSYEQYF; cdr3_nt: TGCGCCAGCAGTGAGAGGTTTTCCTACGAGCAGTACTTC
d_call: NA; j_call: TRBJ1-1; v_call: TRBV9; clone_size: NA; cdr3_aa: CASSVAGEWTEAFF; cdr3_nt: TGTGCCAGCAGCGTAGCGGGTGAGTGGACTGAAGCTTTCTTT
d_call: NA; j_call: TRBJ2-5; v_call: TRBV9; clone_size: NA; cdr3_aa: CASSSGRQFQETQYF; cdr3_nt: TGTGCCAGCAGCTCGGGAAGACAGTTCCAAGAGACCCAGTACTTC
d_call: TRBD1; j_call: TRBJ2-7; v_call: TRBV30; clone_size: NA; cdr3_aa: CAWAGTGFFYEQYF; cdr3_nt: TGTGCCTGGGCCGGGACAGGGTTTTTCTACGAGCAGTACTTC
d_call: TRBD1; j_call: TRBJ2-3; v_call: TRBV30; clone_size: NA; cdr3_aa: CAWSGLWDRTTDTQYF; cdr3_nt: TGTGCCTGGAGTGGGTTGTGGGACAGAACCACAGATACGCAGTATTTT
d_call: NA; j_call: TRBJ2-5; v_call: TRBV5-8; clone_size: NA; cdr3_aa: CASSVTDGQETQYF; cdr3_nt: TGTGCCAGCAGCGTAACGGACGGACAAGAGACCCAGTACTTC
d_call: NA; j_call: TRBJ1-6; v_call: TRBV10-3; clone_size: NA; cdr3_aa: CAISESKGGISPLHF; cdr3_nt: TGTGCCATCAGTGAGTCAAAGGGAGGCATTTCACCCCTCCACTTT
d_call: NA; j_call: TRBJ2-2; v_call: TRBV19; clone_size: NA; cdr3_aa: CASSIASPVGSGELFF; cdr3_nt: TGTGCCAGTAGTATAGCCTCCCCGGTCGGCTCCGGGGAGCTGTTTTTT
d_call: NA; j_call: TRBJ2-5; v_call: TRBV28; clone_size: NA; cdr3_aa: CASSPDGSKFTQYF; cdr3_nt: TGTGCCAGCAGCCCCGACGGGTCCAAGTTTACCCAGTACTTC
d_call: NA; j_call: TRBJ1-4; v_call: TRBV30; clone_size: NA; cdr3_aa: CACDPGAGILFF; cdr3_nt: TGTGCCTGCGACCCAGGGGCAGGGATCCTGTTTTTT
d_call: TRBD2; j_call: TRBJ2-7; v_call: TRBV11-2; clone_size: NA; cdr3_aa: CASSLEGPSGRNF; cdr3_nt: TGTGCCAGCAGCTTAGAGGGTCCTAGCGGGAGAAACTTC
d_call: NA; j_call: TRBJ2-2; v_call: TRBV7-2; clone_size: few; cdr3_aa: CASSRTEGELFF; cdr3_nt: TGTGCCAGCAGCAGAACCGAAGGGGAGCTGTTTTTT
d_call: TRBD1; j_call: TRBJ1-2; v_call: TRBV28; clone_size: NA; cdr3_aa: CAVLQDRARYGYTF; cdr3_nt: TGTGCCGTCCTCCAGGACAGGGCCAGGTATGGCTACACCTTC
d_call: TRBD2; j_call: TRBJ2-3; v_call: TRBV4-3; clone_size: NA; cdr3_aa: CASSQRGGDTQYF; cdr3_nt: TGCGCCAGCAGCCAACGCGGGGGGGATACGCAGTATTTT
d_call: NA; j_call: TRBJ2-7; v_call: TRBV28; clone_size: NA; cdr3_aa: CASSQSYEQYF; cdr3_nt: TGTGCCAGCAGCCAATCCTACGAGCAGTACTTC
d_call: NA; j_call: TRBJ1-1; v_call: TRBV6-5; clone_size: NA; cdr3_aa: CASGGARTEAFF; cdr3_nt: TGTGCCAGCGGAGGGGCTCGGACTGAAGCTTTCTTT
d_call: NA; j_call: TRBJ2-5; v_call: TRBV27; clone_size: once; cdr3_aa: CASSSISAFETQYF; cdr3_nt: TGTGCCAGCAGCTCCATCTCCGCCTTTGAGACCCAGTACTTC